The 28 T cell receptor beta chains below come from one sample, sequenced in a study of cytomegalovirus exposure and HLA in healthy donors. This PCR relied on a set of 60 Vbeta primers and 13 Jbeta primers. Sequencing was performed with immunoSEQ multiplex PCR; in TCRdb, only in-frame clones are kept and a portion is missing. The sample has 150,000 or so clones, approximately 79% seen once. Sequenced material: PBMCs. These receptors were taken from a man aged 18 to 30 in good health and CMV-seropositive.

The chain carries TRBV4-3 and TRBJ2-1, with D tentatively TRBD2 (5 bases). The CDR3 is made up of 14 amino acids. Germline values: CDR1 LGHNA, CDR2 YSLEER. The V gene lost 1 base and the J gene lost 9 bases, with 13 bases spanning the gap. This CDR3 is CASSQGFSVGEQFF. DNA for the CDR3: TGCGCCAGCAGCCAAGGTTTTAGCGTTGGTGAGCAGTTCTTC.

V is TRBV5-1 and J is TRBJ2-7; D not certain. With 4 bases removed from V and 1 base from J, the gap between germline ends came to 12 bases. The CDR3 runs to 14 residues. Germline lookup yields CDR1 SGHRS and CDR2 YFSETQ. The CDR3 sequence: CASSLTRQSYEQYF. In nucleotides, the CDR3 is TGCGCCAGCAGCCTAACCCGACAATCCTACGAGCAGTACTTC.

V is TRBV7-8 and J is TRBJ2-5; no firm D call. The J call may be faulty, since TRBJ2-7 better matches the DNA end. This CDR3 comprises 13 residues. CDR1 is SGHVS, CDR2 FQNEAQ, per germline. The CDR3 here is CASSLGVSYEQYF. Here the CDR3 DNA reads TGTGCCAGCAGCTTAGGTGTCTCCTACGAGCAGTACTTC.

The J gene is TRBJ2-2, the V gene TRBV2; unclear D gene. Per germline, CDR1 SNHLY and CDR2 FYNNEI. The CDR3 is made up of 15 amino acids. The V end was cut by 5 bases, the J end by 7 bases, with 17 bases between. The DNA of the CDR3 is TGTGCCAGCAGTTTACAGACCTGGAATATCGGGGAGCTGTTTTTT. Encoded protein: CASSLQTWNIGELFF.

V and J are TRBV7-8 and TRBJ2-2; no definite D call. V was trimmed by 3 bases and J by 4 bases, leaving 15 bases between them. CDR1 and CDR2 (germline): SGHVS, FQNEAQ. This CDR3 spans 16 amino acids. The CDR3 here is CASSFLRRSGTGELFF. The CDR3 DNA reads as TGTGCCAGCAGCTTCCTACGACGATCGGGCACCGGGGAGCTGTTTTTT.

This rearrangement joins TRBV11-3 to TRBJ2-7; 7 bases line up with TRBD1. This CDR3 has 13 residues. J was trimmed by 4 bases and V by 5 bases; bases with no gene match: 5. Germline-derived CDR1 and CDR2 are SGHNT and YENEEA. The CDR3 sequence is CASSTRDSYEQYF. The CDR3 DNA reads TGTGCCAGCAGCACTCGGGACAGTTACGAGCAGTACTTC.

The V and J genes are TRBV28 and TRBJ1-4, with D perhaps TRBD1 (6 bases). V dropped 5 bases and J dropped 3 bases, with 13 bases sitting between them. Germline V gene lookup returns CDR1 MDHEN and CDR2 SYDVKM. This CDR3 spans 15 amino acids. CDR3 residues: CASSPPGVANEKLFF. The CDR3 region has the DNA TGTGCCAGCAGTCCACCAGGGGTGGCTAATGAAAAACTGTTTTTT.

The gene calls are TRBV6-6 and TRBJ1-6, with D perhaps TRBD1 (6 bases). Per the germline V gene, CDR1 is MNHNY and CDR2 is SVGAGI (reference sequence). The CDR3 is 16 residues long. V lost 5 bases and J lost 2, with 13 bases in between. This CDR3 reads CASSLTGLTYNSPLHF. The CDR3 coding sequence is TGTGCCAGCAGTCTAACAGGGCTAACCTATAATTCACCCCTCCACTTT.

The V and J genes are TRBV28 and TRBJ2-7; D is unclear. Germline CDR1 MDHEN, CDR2 SYDVKM. Trimming removed 5 bases from V and 1 base from J, with 15 bases in between. The CDR3 is made up of 15 amino acids. CDR3 in amino acids: CASSPPARRSYEQYF. The CDR3 DNA sequence: TGTGCCAGCAGTCCCCCAGCGAGGCGATCCTACGAGCAGTACTTC.

This clone turned up a few times. The gene calls are TRBV7-9 and TRBJ1-4; 8 bases match TRBD1. Germline V gene lookup returns CDR1 SEHNR and CDR2 FQNEAQ (reference sequence). V was pared by 6 bases and J by 7 bases, with 10 bases of the junction left unmatched. The CDR3 has 15 amino acids. The CDR3 reads CASSRGGTGSEKLFF. CDR3 sequence (DNA): TGTGCCAGCAGTCGAGGCGGGACAGGTAGTGAAAAACTGTTTTTT.

The chain combines TRBV27 with TRBJ1-2; 11 bases map to TRBD1. CDR3 size: 15 residues. The V segment lost 5 bases and the J segment 6 bases; nucleotides outside the gene matches: 8. Germline V gives CDR1 MNHEY, CDR2 SMNVEV (reference sequence). The CDR3 DNA sequence: TGTGCCAGCAGTCCCTGGGACAGGGGGTCCAATGGCTACACCTTC. Amino acids: CASSPWDRGSNGYTF.

V and J are TRBV5-1 and TRBJ2-7; no clear D gene. Germline values: CDR1 SGHRS, CDR2 YFSETQ. Trimming shortened V by 3 bases and J by 0 bases, and 13 bases separated the two germline ends. This CDR3 region has 15 residues. The CDR3 sequence: CASSSFSSSSYEQYF. The CDR3 DNA is TGCGCCAGCAGCTCGTTTAGCAGTTCCTCCTACGAGCAGTACTTC.

The chain joins TRBV6-5 to TRBJ2-3; 12 positions agree with TRBD2. The V gene's germline CDR1 is MNHEY and CDR2 SVGAGI. The V gene end was trimmed by 4 bases and the J gene end by 8 bases; junction bases not matched to a gene: 10. This CDR3 region has 16 residues. The CDR3 DNA reads TGTGCCAGCAGTTCAGGGGCTAGCGGGAGGGCTGGTACGCAGTATTTT. Encoded protein: CASSSGASGRAGTQYF.

V gene TRBV28 combines with J gene TRBJ2-5; D gene ambiguous. Germline CDR1 MDHEN, CDR2 SYDVKM. The CDR3 loop spans 12 amino acids. V gave up 5 bases and J gave up 2 bases, with 6 bases separating them. The CDR3 DNA follows: TGTGCCAGCAGTCCAACTCAAGAGACCCAGTACTTC. Amino acids: CASSPTQETQYF.

J is TRBJ1-1 and V is TRBV15; 7 bases align to TRBD1. The trim removed 1 base at V and 0 bases at J, leaving 2 bases unmatched. In germline, CDR1 is LNHNV, CDR2 YYDKDF (reference sequence). The CDR3 totals 15 residues. CDR3 region: CATSRGQGLNTEAFF. The CDR3 nucleotides are TGTGCCACCAGCAGAGGACAGGGATTGAACACTGAAGCTTTCTTT. Drawing the rest from reference TRBV15 and TRBJ1-1, the complete variable domain is DAMVIQNPRYQVTQFGKPVTLSCSQTLNHNVMYWYQQKSSQAPKLLFHYYDKDFNNEADTPDNFQSRRPNTSFCFLDIRSPGLGDTAMYLCATSRGQGLNTEAFFGQGTRLTVV.

The chain recombines TRBV11-2 with TRBJ2-7, with 9 bases fitting TRBD2. Trimming at V came to 3 bases and at J to 6 bases, leaving 9 bases not matched to a gene. The CDR3 consists of 15 residues. Per germline, CDR1 SGHAT and CDR2 FQNNGV. The chain's CDR3 is CASSFSGGLAPEQYF. As DNA, the CDR3 is TGTGCCAGCAGCTTTTCCGGGGGACTAGCCCCCGAGCAGTACTTC. Full variable domain (outside the CDR3, taken from reference TRBV11-2 and TRBJ2-7): EAGVAQSPRYKIIEKRQSVAFWCNPISGHATLYWYQQILGQGPKLLIQFQNNGVVDDSQLPKDRFSAERLKGVDSTLKIQPAKLEDSAVYLCASSFSGGLAPEQYFGPGTRLTVT.

The rearrangement links TRBV7-3 to TRBJ2-7, with 7 nucleotides matching TRBD2. The CDR3 loop spans 16 amino acids. From germline, CDR1 is SGHTA and CDR2 FQGTGA. V gave up 0 bases and J gave up 4 bases; unmatched junction bases: 9. CDR3 in amino acids: CASSLTLVQGGYEQYF. For the CDR3, the DNA is TGTGCCAGCAGCTTAACCCTCGTCCAGGGAGGGTACGAGCAGTACTTC.

The chain recombines TRBV27 with TRBJ2-4, with 9 bases lining up with TRBD1. The CDR3 consists of 15 residues. V lost 5 bases, J lost 0 bases, and 2 bases stayed unmatched. Looked up from germline, CDR1 is MNHEY and CDR2 is SMNVEV (reference sequence). The DNA of the CDR3 is TGTGCCAGCAGTCGGACAGGGGTAGCCAAAAACATTCAGTACTTC. As protein: CASSRTGVAKNIQYF.

The chain has TRBV27 and TRBJ1-4; D call uncertain. V lost 6 bases, J lost 0 bases, and 11 bases lay in between. Germline loops: CDR1 MNHEY, CDR2 SMNVEV (reference sequence). The CDR3 totals 15 residues. The CDR3 nucleotides are TGTGCCAGCAGAACAGTGAGTGCAACTAATGAAAAACTGTTTTTT. Its protein product is CASRTVSATNEKLFF. Full variable domain (remainder filled in from reference TRBV27 and TRBJ1-4): EAQVTQNPRYLITVTGKKLTVTCSQNMNHEYMSWYRQDPGLGLRQIYYSMNVEVTDKGDVPEGYKVSRKEKRNFPLILESPSPNQTSLYFCASRTVSATNEKLFFGSGTQLSVL.

This sequence joins TRBV5-1 and TRBJ1-2; 8 nucleotides line up with TRBD1. The germline V gene encodes CDR1 SGHRS and CDR2 YFSETQ. CDR3 length equals 13 residues. The J segment lost 5 bases and the V segment lost 4 bases, leaving 4 bases of the junction unmatched. The CDR3 spells CASSEGQGYGYTF. As DNA, the CDR3 is TGCGCCAGCAGCGAAGGACAGGGTTATGGCTACACCTTC. The variable domain in full, with the rest retrieved from reference TRBV5-1 and TRBJ1-2, is KAGVTQTPRYLIKTRGQQVTLSCSPISGHRSVSWYQQTPGQGLQFLFEYFSETQRNKGNFPGRFSGRQFSNSRSEMNVSTLELGDSALYLCASSEGQGYGYTFGSGTRLTVV.

The V gene is TRBV2, the J gene TRBJ1-1; D not resolved. There are 10 residues in the CDR3. V gave up 6 bases and J gave up 7 bases, with 6 bases separating them. From germline, CDR1 is SNHLY and CDR2 FYNNEI. In DNA form, the CDR3 reads TGTGCCAGCAGCGATAGTGAAGCTTTCTTT. This sequence encodes CASSDSEAFF.

The sample holds a few counts of this clone. In DNA, the CDR3 is TGTGCCAGTAAAAAGCGGGAGGACGATGAGCAGTTCTTC. Protein product: CASKKREDDEQFF. This chain uses TRBV19 with TRBJ2-1; 9 positions match TRBD2. V was clipped by 7 bases and J by 8 bases; unmatched bases: 6. The CDR3 spans 13 residues. CDR1 LNHDA and CDR2 SQIVND come from the germline V gene (reference sequence).

This chain joins TRBV5-1 and TRBJ1-6; TRBD1 agrees at 9 bases. From germline, CDR1 is SGHRS and CDR2 YFSETQ. Trimming removed 0 bases from V and 8 bases from J; junction bases left unmatched: 3. The CDR3 contains 15 residues. CDR3 protein: CASSLGTGADSPLHF. In nucleotides, the CDR3 is TGCGCCAGCAGCTTGGGGACAGGGGCGGATTCACCCCTCCACTTT.

In this sample, this clone turned up a few times. The chain has TRBV4-2 and TRBJ2-1; 8 nucleotides align to TRBD2. V lost 0 bases, J lost 0 bases, and 4 bases stayed unmatched. Germline-derived CDR1 and CDR2 are LGHNA and YNFKEQ. The CDR3 covers 17 residues. CDR3 coding DNA: TGTGCCAGCAGCCAAGAACTAGCGGAGCCCTCCTACAATGAGCAGTTCTTC. Translation gives CASSQELAEPSYNEQFF.

This chain connects TRBV5-1 to TRBJ2-7; 10 positions agree with TRBD1. V shed 7 bases, J shed 2 bases, and the junction held 9 bases outside the gene matches. This CDR3 comprises 15 residues. Per the germline V gene, CDR1 is SGHRS and CDR2 is YFSETQ. CDR3 in amino acids: CASRTGTGVAYEQYF. The CDR3 DNA reads as TGCGCCAGCCGAACCGGGACAGGGGTGGCCTACGAGCAGTACTTC.

The CDR3 here is CASMRTRSYEQYF. The CDR3 nucleotides are TGTGCCAGCATGAGGACTAGATCCTACGAGCAGTACTTC. The genes are TRBV28 and TRBJ2-7, with 7 bases aligning to TRBD2. The CDR3 sequence is 13 residues long. Looked up from germline, CDR1 is MDHEN and CDR2 is SYDVKM. Unmatched junction bases numbered 4, after V lost 7 bases and J lost 1 base. Using reference TRBV28 and TRBJ2-7 for the parts outside the CDR3, the full variable domain is DVKVTQSSRYLVKRTGEKVFLECVQDMDHENMFWYRQDPGLGLRLIYFSYDVKMKEKGDIPEGYSVSREKKERFSLILESASTNQTSMYLCASMRTRSYEQYFGPGTRLTVT.

V gene TRBV6-1 combines with J gene TRBJ2-7; D is ambiguous. Trimming removed 6 bases from V and 0 bases from J, with 6 bases in between. Germline V lookup: CDR1 MNHNS, CDR2 SASEGT. The CDR3 length is 12 residues. CDR3 amino acids: CASRRGSYEQYF. Here the CDR3 DNA reads TGTGCCAGCAGAAGAGGCTCCTACGAGCAGTACTTC.

V usage is TRBV5-5 and J usage is TRBJ1-5, with a weak D call TRBD1 (5 bases). The CDR3 is made up of 15 amino acids. Trimming stripped 4 bases from V and 6 bases from J, with 17 bases between. The V gene's germline CDR1 is SGHKS and CDR2 YYEKEE (reference sequence). Written as DNA, the CDR3 is TGTGCCAGCAGCCCAAGGGACTTACCGGGTCAGCCCCAGCATTTT. This codes for CASSPRDLPGQPQHF.